This T cell receptor beta chain was observed in a study of identical twins. This clonotype was observed at least ten times. TCRdb re-analysed the 5' RACE reads in MiXCR, keeping a single row per CDR3 protein. The sample includes around 100,000 distinct CDR3 sequences, 5.9% of them seen just once. This CDR3 has 12 residues. The germline gives CDR1 SGHRS, CDR2 YFSETQ. Trimming left V 0 bases short and J 6 bases short, with 6 bases between. The TCR comes from a woman in her forties or fifties in good health. This sequence joins TRBV5-1 and TRBJ1-1; the D is unclear. Sequences were obtained from memory T cells sorted from blood. The CDR3 sequence: CASSLAGPEAFF. The CDR3 DNA reads TGCGCCAGCAGCTTGGCCGGCCCTGAAGCTTTCTTT.